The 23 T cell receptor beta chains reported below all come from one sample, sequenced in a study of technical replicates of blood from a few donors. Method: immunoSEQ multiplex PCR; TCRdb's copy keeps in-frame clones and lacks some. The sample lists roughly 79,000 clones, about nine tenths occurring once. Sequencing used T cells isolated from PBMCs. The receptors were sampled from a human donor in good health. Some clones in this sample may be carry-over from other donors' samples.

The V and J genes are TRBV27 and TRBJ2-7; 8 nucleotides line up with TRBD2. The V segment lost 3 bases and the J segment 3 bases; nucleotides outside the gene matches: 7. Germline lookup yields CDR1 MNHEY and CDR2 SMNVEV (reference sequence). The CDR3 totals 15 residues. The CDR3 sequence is CASSLAAGDSYEQYF. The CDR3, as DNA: TGTGCCAGCAGTTTGGCAGCGGGAGACAGCTACGAGCAGTACTTC.

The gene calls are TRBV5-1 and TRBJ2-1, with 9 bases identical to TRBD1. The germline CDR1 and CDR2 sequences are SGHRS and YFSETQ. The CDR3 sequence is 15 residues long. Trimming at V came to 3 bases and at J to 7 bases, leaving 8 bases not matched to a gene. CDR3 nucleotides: TGCGCCAGCAGCTCTCAACCGGGACAGGGTAATGAGCAGTTCTTC. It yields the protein CASSSQPGQGNEQFF.

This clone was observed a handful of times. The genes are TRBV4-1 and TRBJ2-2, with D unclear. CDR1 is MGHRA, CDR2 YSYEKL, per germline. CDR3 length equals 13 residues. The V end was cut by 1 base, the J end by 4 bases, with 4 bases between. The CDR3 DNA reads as TGCGCCAGCAGCCAAGCTCTCACCGGGGAGCTGTTTTTT. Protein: CASSQALTGELFF.

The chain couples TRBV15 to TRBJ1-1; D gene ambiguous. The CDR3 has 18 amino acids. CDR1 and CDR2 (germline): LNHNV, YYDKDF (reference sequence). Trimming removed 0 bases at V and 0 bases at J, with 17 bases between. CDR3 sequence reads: CATSRDATPDLLNTEAFF. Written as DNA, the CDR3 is TGTGCCACCAGCAGAGACGCGACACCCGATTTATTGAACACTGAAGCTTTCTTT.

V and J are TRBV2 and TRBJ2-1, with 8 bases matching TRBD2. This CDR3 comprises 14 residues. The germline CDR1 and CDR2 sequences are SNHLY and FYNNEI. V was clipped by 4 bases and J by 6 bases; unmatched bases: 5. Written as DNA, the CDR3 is TGTGCCAGCAGTGTCCTCGGGGGGGGCAATGAGCAGTTCTTC. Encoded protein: CASSVLGGGNEQFF.

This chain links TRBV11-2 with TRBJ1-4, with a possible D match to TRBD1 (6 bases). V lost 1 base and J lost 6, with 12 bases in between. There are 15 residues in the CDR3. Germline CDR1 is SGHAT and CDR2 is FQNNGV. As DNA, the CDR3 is TGTGCCAGCAGCTTAGTCGGGAACAGGGATGAAAAACTGTTTTTT. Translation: CASSLVGNRDEKLFF.

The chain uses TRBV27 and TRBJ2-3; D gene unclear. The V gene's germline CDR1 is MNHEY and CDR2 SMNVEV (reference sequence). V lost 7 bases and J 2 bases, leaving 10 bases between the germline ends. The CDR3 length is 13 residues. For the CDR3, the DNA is TGTGCCAGCAACCCCACAAACACAGATACGCAGTATTTT. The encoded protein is CASNPTNTDTQYF.

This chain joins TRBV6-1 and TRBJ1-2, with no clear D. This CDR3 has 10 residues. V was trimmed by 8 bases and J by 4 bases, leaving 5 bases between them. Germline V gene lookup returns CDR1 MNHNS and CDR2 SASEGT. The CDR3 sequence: CASLLYGYTF. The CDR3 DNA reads TGTGCCAGCCTCCTCTATGGCTACACCTTC.

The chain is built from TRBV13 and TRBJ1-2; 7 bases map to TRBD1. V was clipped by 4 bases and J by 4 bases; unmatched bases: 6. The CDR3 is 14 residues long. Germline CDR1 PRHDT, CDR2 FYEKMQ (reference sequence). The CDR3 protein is CASSSSTGFYGYTF. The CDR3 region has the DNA TGTGCCAGCAGCTCATCGACAGGGTTCTATGGCTACACCTTC.

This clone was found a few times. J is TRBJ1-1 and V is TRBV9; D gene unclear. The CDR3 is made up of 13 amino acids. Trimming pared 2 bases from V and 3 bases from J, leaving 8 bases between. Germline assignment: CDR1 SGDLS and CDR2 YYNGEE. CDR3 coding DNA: TGTGCCAGCAGCGTGAGGAGGGACACTGAAGCTTTCTTT. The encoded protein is CASSVRRDTEAFF.

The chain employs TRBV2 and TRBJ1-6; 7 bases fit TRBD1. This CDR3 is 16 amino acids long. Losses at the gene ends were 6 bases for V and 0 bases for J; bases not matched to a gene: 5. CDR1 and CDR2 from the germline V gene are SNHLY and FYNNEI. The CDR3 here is CASSRQGSSYNSPLHF. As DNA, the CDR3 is TGTGCCAGCAGCAGACAGGGAAGCTCCTATAATTCACCCCTCCACTTT.

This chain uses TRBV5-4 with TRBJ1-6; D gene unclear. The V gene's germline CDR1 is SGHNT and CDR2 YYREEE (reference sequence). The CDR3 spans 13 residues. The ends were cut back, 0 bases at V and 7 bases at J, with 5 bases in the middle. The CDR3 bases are TGTGCCAGCAGCTTGGCCGGGAATTCACCCCTCCACTTT. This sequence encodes CASSLAGNSPLHF.

CDR3 DNA: TGTGCCAGCCAAGGGGACTCCAATCAGCCCCAGCATTTT. Protein: CASQGDSNQPQHF. The chain carries TRBV2 and TRBJ1-5, with D tentatively TRBD1 (5 bases). Trimming removed 8 bases from V and 3 bases from J, with 11 bases in between. The CDR3 length is 13 residues. The germline gives CDR1 SNHLY, CDR2 FYNNEI.

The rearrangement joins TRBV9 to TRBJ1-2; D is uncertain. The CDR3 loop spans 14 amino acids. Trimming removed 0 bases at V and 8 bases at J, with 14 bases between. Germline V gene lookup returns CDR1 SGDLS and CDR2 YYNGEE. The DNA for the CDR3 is TGTGCCAGCAGCGTAGGCTCAGTACCCCAGGGCTACACCTTC. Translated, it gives CASSVGSVPQGYTF.

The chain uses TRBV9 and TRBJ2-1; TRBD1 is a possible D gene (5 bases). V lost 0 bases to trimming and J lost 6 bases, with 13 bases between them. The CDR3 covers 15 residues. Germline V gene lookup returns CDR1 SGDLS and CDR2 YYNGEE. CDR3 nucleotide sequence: TGTGCCAGCAGCGTAGGGTGGGGCAGTAGCAATGAGCAGTTCTTC. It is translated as CASSVGWGSSNEQFF.

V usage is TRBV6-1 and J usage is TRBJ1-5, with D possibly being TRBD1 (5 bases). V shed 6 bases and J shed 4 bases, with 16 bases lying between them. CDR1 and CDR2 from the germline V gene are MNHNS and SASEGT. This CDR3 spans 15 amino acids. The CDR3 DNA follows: TGTGCCAGCAGGAATCCCGGGGGGATAAATCAGCCCCAGCATTTT. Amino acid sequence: CASRNPGGINQPQHF.

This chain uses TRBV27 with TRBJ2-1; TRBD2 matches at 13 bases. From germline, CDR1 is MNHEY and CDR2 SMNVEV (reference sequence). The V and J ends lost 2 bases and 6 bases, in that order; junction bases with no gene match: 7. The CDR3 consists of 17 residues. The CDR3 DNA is TGTGCCAGCAGTTTACCTCTACTAGCGGGGGGGCGCAATGAGCAGTTCTTC. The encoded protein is CASSLPLLAGGRNEQFF.

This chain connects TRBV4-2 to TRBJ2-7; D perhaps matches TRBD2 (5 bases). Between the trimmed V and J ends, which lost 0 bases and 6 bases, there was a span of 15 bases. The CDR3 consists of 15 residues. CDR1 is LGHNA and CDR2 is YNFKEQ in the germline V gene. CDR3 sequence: CASSQDWLRVGEQYF. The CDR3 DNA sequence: TGTGCCAGCAGCCAAGATTGGTTGCGGGTCGGCGAGCAGTACTTC.

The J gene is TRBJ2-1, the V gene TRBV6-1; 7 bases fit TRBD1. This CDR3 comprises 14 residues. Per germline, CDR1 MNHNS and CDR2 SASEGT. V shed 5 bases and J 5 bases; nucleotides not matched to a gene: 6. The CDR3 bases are TGTGCCAGCAGTCGGACAGGACTCAACAATGAGCAGTTCTTC. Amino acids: CASSRTGLNNEQFF.

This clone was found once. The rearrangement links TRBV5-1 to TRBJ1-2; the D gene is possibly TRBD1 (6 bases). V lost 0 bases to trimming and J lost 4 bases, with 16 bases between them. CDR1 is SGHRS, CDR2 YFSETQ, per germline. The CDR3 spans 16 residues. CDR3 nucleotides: TGCGCCAGCAGCTTGGCCCCCCGGGGGGCAGGCTATGGCTACACCTTC. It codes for CASSLAPRGAGYGYTF.

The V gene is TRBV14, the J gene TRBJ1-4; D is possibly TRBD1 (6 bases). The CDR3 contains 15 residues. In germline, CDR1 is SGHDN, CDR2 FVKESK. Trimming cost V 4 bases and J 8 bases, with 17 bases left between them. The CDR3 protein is CASSPAGGLREKLFF. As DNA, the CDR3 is TGTGCCAGCAGCCCTGCCGGGGGGCTACGGGAAAAACTGTTTTTT.

CDR3 nucleotide sequence: TGCAGCGTTGCTCCAGGGAGGTACTATGGCTACACCTTC. This encodes CSVAPGRYYGYTF. The chain joins TRBV29-1 to TRBJ1-2, with D possibly being TRBD1 (5 bases). Germline V gives CDR1 SQVTM, CDR2 ANQGSEA. Trimming shortened V by 4 bases and J by 3 bases, and 12 bases separated the two germline ends. The CDR3 length is 13 residues.

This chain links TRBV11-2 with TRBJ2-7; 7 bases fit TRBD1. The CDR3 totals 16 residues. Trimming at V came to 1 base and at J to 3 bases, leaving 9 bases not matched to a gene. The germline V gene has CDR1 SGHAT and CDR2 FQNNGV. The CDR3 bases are TGTGCCAGCAGCTTAGGGGTTTTGGGGACAGACTACGAGCAGTACTTC. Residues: CASSLGVLGTDYEQYF.